This TCR beta chain comes out of a study of CXCR4 blockade with PD-1 therapy in pancreatic cancer. The archived tumor blocks came from patients without neoadjuvant therapy before resection. About this clone: Its antigen remains unidentified.

This table comes from immunoSEQ multiplex PCR, and its TCRdb copy is limited to in-frame clones, with some not included. The table shows thousands of clones, with 50% to 60% occurring only once. Study-wide results and limits: Tumors were clonally expanded, mean approximately 0.14 versus 0.053 in healthy blood.

The TCR was taken from a human donor with pancreatic ductal adenocarcinoma. The sequencing input was tumor tissue.

CDR3 coding DNA: TGTGCCAGCAGTTTATGGGGACTTGGTAGCGGGAGCTCCTACAATGAGCAGTTCTTC. Encoded protein: CASSLWGLGSGSSYNEQFF. This chain uses TRBV28 with TRBJ2-1, with 9 bases identical to TRBD2. Losses at the gene ends were 0 bases for V and 0 bases for J; bases not matched to a gene: 9. CDR1 and CDR2 (germline): MDHEN, SYDVKM. The CDR3 contains 19 residues.